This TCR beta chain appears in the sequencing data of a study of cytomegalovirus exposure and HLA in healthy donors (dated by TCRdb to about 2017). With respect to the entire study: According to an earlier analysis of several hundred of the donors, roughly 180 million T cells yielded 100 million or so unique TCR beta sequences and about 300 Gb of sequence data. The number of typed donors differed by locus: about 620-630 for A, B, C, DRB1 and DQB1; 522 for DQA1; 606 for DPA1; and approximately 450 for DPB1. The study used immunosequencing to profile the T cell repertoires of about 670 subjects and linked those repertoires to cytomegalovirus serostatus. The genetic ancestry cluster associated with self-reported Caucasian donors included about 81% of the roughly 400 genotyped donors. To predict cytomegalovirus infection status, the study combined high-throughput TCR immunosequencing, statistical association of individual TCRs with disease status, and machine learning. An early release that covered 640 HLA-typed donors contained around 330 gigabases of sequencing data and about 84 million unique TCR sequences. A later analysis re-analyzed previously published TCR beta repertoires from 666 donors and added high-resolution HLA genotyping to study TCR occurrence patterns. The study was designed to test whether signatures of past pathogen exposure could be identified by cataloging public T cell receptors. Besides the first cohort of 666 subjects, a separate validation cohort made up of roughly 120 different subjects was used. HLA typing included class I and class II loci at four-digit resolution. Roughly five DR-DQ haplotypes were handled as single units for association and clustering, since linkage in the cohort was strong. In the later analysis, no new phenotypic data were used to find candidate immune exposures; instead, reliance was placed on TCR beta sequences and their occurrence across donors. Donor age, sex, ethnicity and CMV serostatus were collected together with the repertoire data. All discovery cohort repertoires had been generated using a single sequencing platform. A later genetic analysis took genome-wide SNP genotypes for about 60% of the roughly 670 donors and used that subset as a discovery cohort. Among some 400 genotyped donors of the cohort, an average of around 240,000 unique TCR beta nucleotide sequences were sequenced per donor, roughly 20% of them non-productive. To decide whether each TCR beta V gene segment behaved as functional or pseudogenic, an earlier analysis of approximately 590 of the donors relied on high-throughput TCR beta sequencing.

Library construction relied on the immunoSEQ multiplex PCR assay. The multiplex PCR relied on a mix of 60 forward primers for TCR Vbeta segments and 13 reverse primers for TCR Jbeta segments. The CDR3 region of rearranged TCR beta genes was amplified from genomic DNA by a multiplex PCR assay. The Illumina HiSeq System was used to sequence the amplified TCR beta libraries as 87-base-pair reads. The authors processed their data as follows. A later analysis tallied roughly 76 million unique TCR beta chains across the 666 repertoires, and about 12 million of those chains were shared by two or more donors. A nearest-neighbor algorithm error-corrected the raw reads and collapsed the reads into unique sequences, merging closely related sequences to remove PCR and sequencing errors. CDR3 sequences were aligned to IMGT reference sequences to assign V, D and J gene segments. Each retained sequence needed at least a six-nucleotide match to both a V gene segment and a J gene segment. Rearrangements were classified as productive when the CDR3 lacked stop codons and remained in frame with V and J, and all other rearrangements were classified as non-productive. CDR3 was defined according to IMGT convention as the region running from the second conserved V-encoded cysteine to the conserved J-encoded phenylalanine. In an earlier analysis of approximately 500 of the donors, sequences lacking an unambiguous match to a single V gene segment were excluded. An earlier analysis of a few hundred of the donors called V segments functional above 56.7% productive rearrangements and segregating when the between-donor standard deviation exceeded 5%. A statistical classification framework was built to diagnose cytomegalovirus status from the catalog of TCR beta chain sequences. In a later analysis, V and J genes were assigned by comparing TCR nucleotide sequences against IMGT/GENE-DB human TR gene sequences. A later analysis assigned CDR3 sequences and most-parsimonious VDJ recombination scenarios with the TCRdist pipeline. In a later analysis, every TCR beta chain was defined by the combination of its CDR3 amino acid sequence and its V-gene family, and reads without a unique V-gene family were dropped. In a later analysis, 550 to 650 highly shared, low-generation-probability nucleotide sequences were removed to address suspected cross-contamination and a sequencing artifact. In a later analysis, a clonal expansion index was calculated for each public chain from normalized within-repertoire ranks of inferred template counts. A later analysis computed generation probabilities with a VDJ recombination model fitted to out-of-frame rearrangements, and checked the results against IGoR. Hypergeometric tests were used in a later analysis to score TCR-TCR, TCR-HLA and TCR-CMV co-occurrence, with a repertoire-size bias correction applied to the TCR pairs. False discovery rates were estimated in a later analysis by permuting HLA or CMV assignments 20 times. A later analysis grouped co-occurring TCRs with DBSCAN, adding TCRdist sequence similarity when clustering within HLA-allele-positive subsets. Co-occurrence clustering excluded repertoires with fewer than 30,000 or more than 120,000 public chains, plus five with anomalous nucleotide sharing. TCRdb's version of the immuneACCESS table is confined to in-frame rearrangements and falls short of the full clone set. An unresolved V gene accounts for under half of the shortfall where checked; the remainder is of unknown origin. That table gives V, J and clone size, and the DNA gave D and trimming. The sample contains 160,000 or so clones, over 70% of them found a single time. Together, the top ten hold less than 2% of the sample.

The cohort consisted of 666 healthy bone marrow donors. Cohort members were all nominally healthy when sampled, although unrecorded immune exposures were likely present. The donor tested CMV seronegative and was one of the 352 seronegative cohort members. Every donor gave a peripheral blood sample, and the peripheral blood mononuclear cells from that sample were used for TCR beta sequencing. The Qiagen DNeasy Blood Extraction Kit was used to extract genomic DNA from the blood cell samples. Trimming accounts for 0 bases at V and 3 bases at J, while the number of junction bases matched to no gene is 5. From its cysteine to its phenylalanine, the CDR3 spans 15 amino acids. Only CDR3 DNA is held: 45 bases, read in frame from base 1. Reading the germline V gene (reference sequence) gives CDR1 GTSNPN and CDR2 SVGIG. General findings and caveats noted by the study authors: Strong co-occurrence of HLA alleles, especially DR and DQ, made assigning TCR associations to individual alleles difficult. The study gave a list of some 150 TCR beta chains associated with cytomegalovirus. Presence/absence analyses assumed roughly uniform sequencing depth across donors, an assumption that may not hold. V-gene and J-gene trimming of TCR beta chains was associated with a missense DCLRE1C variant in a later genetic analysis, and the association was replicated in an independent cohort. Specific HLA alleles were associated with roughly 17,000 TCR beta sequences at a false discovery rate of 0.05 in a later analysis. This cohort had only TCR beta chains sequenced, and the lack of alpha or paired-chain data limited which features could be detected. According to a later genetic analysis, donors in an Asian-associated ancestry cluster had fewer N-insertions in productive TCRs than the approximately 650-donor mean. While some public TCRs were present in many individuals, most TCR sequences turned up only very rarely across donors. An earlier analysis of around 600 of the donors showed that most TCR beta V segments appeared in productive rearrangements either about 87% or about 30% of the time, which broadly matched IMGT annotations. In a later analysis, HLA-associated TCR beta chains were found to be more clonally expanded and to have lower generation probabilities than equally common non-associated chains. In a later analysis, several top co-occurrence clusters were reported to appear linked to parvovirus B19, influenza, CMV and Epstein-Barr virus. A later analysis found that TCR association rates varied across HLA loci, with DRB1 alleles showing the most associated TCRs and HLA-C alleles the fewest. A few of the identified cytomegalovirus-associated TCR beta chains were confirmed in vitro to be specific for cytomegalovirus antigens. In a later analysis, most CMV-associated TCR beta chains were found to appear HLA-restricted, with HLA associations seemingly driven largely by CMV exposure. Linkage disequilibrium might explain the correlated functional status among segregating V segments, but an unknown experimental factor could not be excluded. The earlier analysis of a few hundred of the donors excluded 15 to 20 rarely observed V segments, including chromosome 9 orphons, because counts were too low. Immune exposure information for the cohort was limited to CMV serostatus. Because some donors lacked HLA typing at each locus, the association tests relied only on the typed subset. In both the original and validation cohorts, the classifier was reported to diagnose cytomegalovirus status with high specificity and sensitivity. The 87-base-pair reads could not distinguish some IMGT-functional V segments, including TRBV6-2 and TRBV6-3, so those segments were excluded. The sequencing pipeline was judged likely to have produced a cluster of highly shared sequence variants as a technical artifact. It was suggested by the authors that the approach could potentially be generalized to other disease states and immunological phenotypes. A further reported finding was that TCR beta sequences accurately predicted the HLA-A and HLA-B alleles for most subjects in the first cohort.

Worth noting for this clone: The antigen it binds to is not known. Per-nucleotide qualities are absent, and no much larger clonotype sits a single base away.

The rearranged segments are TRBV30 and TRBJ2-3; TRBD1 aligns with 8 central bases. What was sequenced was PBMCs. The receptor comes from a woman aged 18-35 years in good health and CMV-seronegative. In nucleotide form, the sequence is TGTGCCTGGAGTGTACTGGACAGGGAGACAGATACGCAGTATTTT. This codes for CAWSVLDRETDTQYF.